These 7 T cell receptor beta chains originate from one sample sequenced in a study of beta chain features in type 1 diabetes. Every bit of the isolated RNA underwent reverse transcription, so sequencing read expressed TCRB transcripts. Some clones are missing from TCRdb's copy, which holds only in-frame ones; the method was immunoSEQ multiplex PCR. The sample contains roughly 730,000 clones, 13% of which appear only once. These receptors have no known antigen. General observations from the study: Among all four CD4+ subsets, Type 1 diabetes patients had TCRB CDR3s that were moderately but significantly shorter.

Sequenced: naive CD4+ T cells from blood. Every receptor here comes from a man between 18 and 35 years old with type 1 diabetes.

This clone was observed a handful of times. This sequence joins TRBV30 and TRBJ2-7; tentatively, D is TRBD1 or TRBD2 (6 bases each). The CDR3 consists of 11 residues. V was trimmed by 6 bases and J by 11 bases, leaving 17 bases between them. Germline-derived CDR1 and CDR2 are GTSNPN and SVGIG (reference sequence). CDR3 in amino acids: CACYLGGGKYF. CDR3 bases: TGTGCCTGCTACCTCGGAGGGGGGAAGTACTTC.

This chain links TRBV5-6 with TRBJ2-1; 7 bases agree with TRBD1. CDR3 length: 15 residues. After removal of 5 bases from V and 7 bases from J, the junction contained 12 bases not matched to a gene. CDR1 SGHDT and CDR2 YYEEEE come from the germline V gene. CDR3: CASRGKEGGPNEQFF. CDR3 DNA sequence: TGTGCCAGCAGGGGAAAAGAAGGGGGCCCTAATGAGCAGTTCTTC.

This clone was picked up a small number of times. The chain uses TRBV2 and TRBJ2-3; D call uncertain. CDR3 size: 14 residues. CDR1 is SNHLY and CDR2 is FYNNEI in the germline V gene. Trimming removed 2 bases at V and 3 bases at J, with 9 bases between. The CDR3 region has the DNA TGTGCCAGCAGTGAAAGATTCGAAACAGATACGCAGTATTTT. It yields the protein CASSERFETDTQYF.

This clone was recorded a few times. The V gene is TRBV7-8, the J gene TRBJ1-6; the D is unclear. V shed 6 bases and J shed 2 bases, with 14 bases lying between them. In germline, CDR1 is SGHVS, CDR2 FQNEAQ. The CDR3 has 16 residues. The CDR3 reads CASSTEWVPYNSPLHF. CDR3 sequence (DNA): TGTGCCAGCAGTACTGAGTGGGTCCCCTATAATTCACCCCTCCACTTT.

V is TRBV4-2 and J is TRBJ2-7; 8 bases align to TRBD2. Germline V gene data show CDR1 as LGHNA and CDR2 as YNFKEQ. J gave up 0 bases and V 4 bases, and 8 bases lay outside the gene matches. The CDR3 extends over 16 amino acids. The CDR3 loop reads CASSRGLAGSSYEQYF. Here the CDR3 DNA reads TGTGCCAGCAGCCGAGGACTAGCTGGGAGCTCCTACGAGCAGTACTTC.

This clone was seen only a few times. The genes are TRBV7-2 and TRBJ2-7; the D gene is possibly TRBD1 (6 bases). The CDR3 totals 17 residues. CDR1 and CDR2 (germline): SGHTA, FQGNSA. The ends were cut back, 3 bases at V and 0 bases at J, with 18 bases in the middle. The CDR3 loop is CASSFRSTGQISYEQYF. Written as DNA, the CDR3 is TGTGCCAGCAGCTTTAGGTCTACCGGACAGATCTCCTACGAGCAGTACTTC.

This clone has more than one count but fewer than ten. Other DNA sequences from this sample encode an identical CDR3 as well. The genes are TRBV30 and TRBJ2-1, with D possibly TRBD1 on 6 matching bases. The CDR3 contains 11 residues. V was clipped by 0 bases and J by 9 bases, with 6 bases between them. Germline CDR1 reads GTSNPN; CDR2 reads SVGIG (reference sequence). CDR3 sequence: CAWSVGGEQFF. The CDR3 DNA sequence: TGTGCCTGGAGTGTAGGGGGTGAGCAGTTCTTC.